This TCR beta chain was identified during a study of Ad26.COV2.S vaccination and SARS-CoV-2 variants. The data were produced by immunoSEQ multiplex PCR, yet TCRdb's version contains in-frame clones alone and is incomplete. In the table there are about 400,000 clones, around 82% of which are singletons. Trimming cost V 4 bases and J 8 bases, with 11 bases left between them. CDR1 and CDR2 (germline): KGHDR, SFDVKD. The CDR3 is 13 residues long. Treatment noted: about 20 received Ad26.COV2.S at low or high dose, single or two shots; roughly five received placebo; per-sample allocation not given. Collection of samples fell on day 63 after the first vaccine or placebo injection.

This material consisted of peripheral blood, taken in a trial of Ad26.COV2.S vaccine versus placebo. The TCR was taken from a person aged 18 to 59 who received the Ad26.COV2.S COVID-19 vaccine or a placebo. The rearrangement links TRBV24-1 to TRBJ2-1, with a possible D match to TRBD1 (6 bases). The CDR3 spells CATSEGARDEQFF. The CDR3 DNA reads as TGTGCCACCAGTGAGGGGGCGCGGGATGAGCAGTTCTTC.